The 16 T cell receptor beta chains listed next were all sequenced from one sample in a study of blood T cell repertoires in COVID-19. The method was immunoSEQ multiplex PCR; TCRdb's version includes in-frame clones alone and lacks a portion of them. Of about 170,000 clones in the sample, 70% to 90% are singletons; the top ten hold around 8.4%. What was sequenced was peripheral blood. The receptors come from a woman older than 75 with COVID-19, enrolled during active disease.

This clone has more than one count but fewer than ten. The chain has TRBV2 and TRBJ1-1; D remains ambiguous. V was cut by 7 bases and J by 10 bases, with 19 bases left in between. Per germline, CDR1 SNHLY and CDR2 FYNNEI. CDR3 length: 13 residues. The CDR3 DNA reads TGTGCCAGCACCGACACGCCCACTCGGGGAGCTTTCTTT. Translating it yields CASTDTPTRGAFF.

V is TRBV20-1 and J is TRBJ1-5; maybe TRBD1 (5 bases). V lost 3 bases and J 1 base, leaving 13 bases between the germline ends. The CDR3 is 15 residues long. Per the germline V gene, CDR1 is DFQATT and CDR2 is SNEGSKA (reference sequence). The CDR3 region has the DNA TGCAGTGCTAGTCCGGGACTTAGAAGCAATCAGCCCCAGCATTTT. Translated, it gives CSASPGLRSNQPQHF.

This clone occurred a few times. The rearrangement uses TRBV3-1 (or the pseudogene TRBV3-2) and TRBJ1-1; TRBD1 might be the D (6 bases). The CDR3 has 13 residues. Trimming took 0 bases from V and 12 from J, leaving 14 bases between them. Germline V CDR1 and CDR2: LGHDT, YNNKEL (reference sequence). In DNA, the CDR3 is TGTGCCAGCAGCCAAGATGGGGGCAGGGGAACTTTCTTT. Protein product: CASSQDGGRGTFF.

V and J are TRBV28 and TRBJ1-5, with a tentative D call TRBD1 (6 bases). The V gene lost 10 bases and the J gene lost 1 base, with 14 bases spanning the gap. CDR1 is MDHEN, CDR2 SYDVKM, per germline. The CDR3 loop spans 14 amino acids. In DNA form, the CDR3 reads TGTGCCACACAGGGAAAGAGAAGCAATCAGCCCCAGCATTTT. Amino acid sequence: CATQGKRSNQPQHF.

The genes are TRBV3-1 (or the pseudogene TRBV3-2) and TRBJ1-6, with a tentative D call TRBD1 (6 bases). The V and J ends lost 0 bases and 6 bases respectively, with 12 bases between them. Per the germline V gene, CDR1 is LGHDT and CDR2 is YNNKEL (reference sequence). The CDR3 totals 16 residues. CDR3 protein: CASSQEGQGFNSPLHF. CDR3 DNA: TGTGCCAGCAGCCAAGAAGGGCAGGGGTTTAATTCACCCCTCCACTTT.

In this sample, this clone turned up once. The J gene is TRBJ2-7, the V gene TRBV3-1 (or the pseudogene TRBV3-2); weak D call: TRBD2 (5 bases). The germline V gene encodes CDR1 LGHDT and CDR2 YNNKEL (reference sequence). The V end was cut by 4 bases, the J end by 2 bases, with 9 bases between. This CDR3 comprises 13 residues. CDR3 in amino acids: CASSRVGTYEQYF. DNA for the CDR3: TGTGCCAGCAGCCGGGTCGGGACCTACGAGCAGTACTTC.

The genes are TRBV4-1 and TRBJ2-7, with TRBD1 matching over 7 bases. The trim removed 5 bases at V and 1 base at J, leaving 2 bases unmatched. Looked up from germline, CDR1 is MGHRA and CDR2 is YSYEKL. CDR3 size: 13 residues. The CDR3 here is CASSDRVSYEQYF. CDR3 DNA: TGCGCCAGCAGCGACAGGGTATCCTACGAGCAGTACTTC.

The chain combines TRBV4-2 with TRBJ1-4, with D uncertain. Germline CDR1 is LGHNA and CDR2 is YNFKEQ. There are 17 residues in the CDR3. Deletions cut 0 bases from V and 10 bases from J, with 21 bases between. CDR3: CASSQDTAEVPGSKLFF. Here the CDR3 DNA reads TGTGCCAGCAGCCAAGATACGGCGGAGGTCCCAGGATCAAAACTGTTTTTT.

V and J are TRBV6-5 and TRBJ1-3, with TRBD1 as a possible D gene (6 bases). The germline CDR1 and CDR2 sequences are MNHEY and SVGAGI. The CDR3 loop spans 16 amino acids. The ends were cut back, 0 bases at V and 8 bases at J, with 17 bases in the middle. CDR3 nucleotides: TGTGCCAGCAGTTACTCGATGACAGGACCTGGGGACACCATATATTTT. Amino acid sequence: CASSYSMTGPGDTIYF.

The chain is built from TRBV7-9 and TRBJ2-1; the D gene is possibly TRBD1 (5 bases). Germline values: CDR1 SEHNR, CDR2 FQNEAQ (reference sequence). The CDR3 is 16 amino acids. The V and J ends lost 1 base and 6 bases respectively, with 16 bases between them. The CDR3 nucleotides are TGTGCCAGCAGCTTAGGGTTTGCGGTAGGGGCCAATGAGCAGTTCTTC. The encoded protein is CASSLGFAVGANEQFF.

The rearrangement links TRBV9 to TRBJ2-1, with D maybe TRBD2 (6 bases). Trimming cost V 4 bases and J 0 bases, with 11 bases left between them. The CDR3 sequence is 15 residues long. From germline, CDR1 is SGDLS and CDR2 YYNGEE. CDR3 sequence reads: CASSTWDFSYNEQFF. CDR3 in DNA: TGTGCCAGCAGCACCTGGGACTTCTCCTACAATGAGCAGTTCTTC.

The chain couples TRBV3-1 (or the pseudogene TRBV3-2) to TRBJ1-5; TRBD1 aligns across 7 bases. The CDR3 loop spans 14 amino acids. CDR1 is LGHDT and CDR2 is YNNKEL in the germline V gene (reference sequence). After removal of 4 bases from V and 4 bases from J, the junction contained 4 bases not matched to a gene. CDR3 protein: CASSLGQLNQPQHF. Here the CDR3 DNA reads TGTGCCAGCAGCCTGGGACAGCTTAATCAGCCCCAGCATTTT.

The chain employs TRBV27 and TRBJ1-5; TRBD1 is a possible D gene (6 bases). In germline, CDR1 is MNHEY, CDR2 SMNVEV (reference sequence). The CDR3 totals 15 residues. V was trimmed by 3 bases and J by 0 bases, leaving 9 bases between them. CDR3 loop: CASSLNRDSNQPQHF. As DNA, the CDR3 is TGTGCCAGCAGTTTGAACAGGGATAGCAATCAGCCCCAGCATTTT.

V usage is TRBV15 and J usage is TRBJ2-5; D might be TRBD1 (6 bases). Trimming shortened V by 3 bases and J by 2 bases, and 10 bases separated the two germline ends. The CDR3 is 14 residues long. Germline CDR1 and CDR2: LNHNV and YYDKDF (reference sequence). CDR3 amino acids: CATSRPGQQETQYF. CDR3 in DNA: TGTGCCACCAGCAGGCCCGGACAGCAAGAGACCCAGTACTTC.

This clone was counted a few times. The chain carries TRBV27 and TRBJ1-6; a possible D gene is TRBD1 (6 bases). Germline assignment: CDR1 MNHEY and CDR2 SMNVEV (reference sequence). The CDR3 is 16 residues long. V shed 5 bases and J shed 6 bases, with 17 bases lying between them. CDR3: CASSRGARGLNSPLHF. In DNA form, the CDR3 reads TGTGCCAGCAGTCGAGGGGCCAGGGGCCTTAATTCACCCCTCCACTTT.

The chain uses TRBV5-1 and TRBJ2-1; D is unclear. Trimming removed 0 bases from V and 7 bases from J, with 8 bases in between. CDR3 size: 13 residues. Germline CDR1 is SGHRS and CDR2 is YFSETQ. CDR3 nucleotides: TGCGCCAGCAGCTTGGCTAACCCTAATGAGCAGTTCTTC. The encoded protein is CASSLANPNEQFF.